The TCR beta chain under discussion was sequenced for a study of shared clonotypes between healthy human individuals. Method: immunoSEQ multiplex PCR; TCRdb's copy keeps in-frame clones and lacks some. The sample has about 1.1 million clones, 75% to 85% seen once. This receptor was taken from a man aged 18 to 30 in good health. Some clones in this sample may be carry-over from other donors' samples. The specimen was memory CD4+ T cells from PBMCs. Subset of the sample: CD45RA-negative fraction.

As DNA, the CDR3 is TGTGCCAGCAGCTCCGGGACACTCAACACCGGGGAGCTGTTTTTT. Translation: CASSSGTLNTGELFF. V gene TRBV7-9 combines with J gene TRBJ2-2, with a tentative D call TRBD1 (6 bases). Germline CDR1 SEHNR, CDR2 FQNEAQ (reference sequence). This CDR3 has 15 residues. Trimming pared 4 bases from V and 2 bases from J, leaving 11 bases between.